This T cell receptor (beta chain) is from a study of blood T cell repertoires in COVID-19. CDR3 size: 20 residues. Germline CDR1 reads MGHRA; CDR2 reads YSYEKL. V was cut by 3 bases and J by 5 bases, with 29 bases left in between. Original methodology: The assay estimated nucleated cells by amplifying reference gene primers. Assay: immunoSEQ multiplex PCR; the TCRdb copy retains only in-frame clones and omits some. Clonal size and the V and J genes are those of that table, whereas D and trimming came from the DNA. In the table there are about 440,000 clones, 88% of which are singletons. The J gene is TRBJ2-1, the V gene TRBV4-1, with D perhaps TRBD1 (7 bases). Sequenced material: peripheral blood. This clonotype was obtained from a woman aged 45-60 years with COVID-19, enrolled during active disease. CDR3 sequence (DNA): TGCGCCAGCAGCCACCTTCGATCATTAAGGGGGCGGGGCATGAACAATGAGCAGTTCTTC. Protein sequence: CASSHLRSLRGRGMNNEQFF.